Following are 27 T cell receptor beta chains from one sample sequenced in a study of breast tumors, draining lymph nodes, adjacent tissues. Axillary draining lymph nodes of breast cancer patients supplied the node samples. TCRdb reprocessed the multiplex PCR reads via MiXCR and lists one record per CDR3 protein. The sample has some 140,000 distinct CDR3 sequences; around 20% are singletons. The sample consisted of axillary lymph node tissue. Receptors originate from a female donor with breast cancer. Some clones in this sample may be carry-over from other donors' samples.

Many counts were recorded for this clonotype. The chain joins TRBV20-1 to TRBJ1-2; tentatively, D is TRBD1 (5 bases). Germline V gene lookup returns CDR1 DFQATT and CDR2 SNEGSKA (reference sequence). This CDR3 region has 13 residues. Trimming stripped 3 bases from V and 2 bases from J, with 10 bases between. CDR3 residues: CSASFWDNYGYTF. DNA for the CDR3: TGCAGTGCTAGTTTTTGGGACAACTATGGCTACACCTTC.

This clonotype occurred many times. V is TRBV6-1 and J is TRBJ1-5; 8 bases are shared with TRBD1. V shed 8 bases and J 7 bases; nucleotides not matched to a gene: 7. The CDR3 length is 13 residues. The germline V gene encodes CDR1 MNHNS and CDR2 SASEGT. The CDR3 region has the DNA TGTGCCAGCGGTGGACAGGGATGGCAGCCCCAGCATTTT. It specifies CASGGQGWQPQHF.

This clonotype was counted ten times or more. The genes are TRBV13 and TRBJ2-7, with 12 nucleotides matching TRBD1. Germline trimming cut 9 bases from V and 7 bases from J; bases unmatched to any gene: 10. The CDR3 length is 14 residues. Germline CDR1 is PRHDT and CDR2 is FYEKMQ (reference sequence). CDR3 residues: CASTPGQGAIEQYF. In DNA form, the CDR3 reads TGTGCCAGTACCCCGGGACAGGGGGCCATAGAGCAGTACTTC.

This clonotype was detected many times. The chain links TRBV4-1 to TRBJ2-1; D is unclear. There are 15 residues in the CDR3. Trimming removed 1 base at V and 7 bases at J, with 14 bases between. Germline V gene sequence: CDR1 MGHRA, CDR2 YSYEKL. CDR3 region: CASSQGTFGVNEQFF. CDR3 DNA: TGCGCCAGCAGCCAAGGAACCTTTGGGGTTAATGAGCAGTTCTTC.

About this clonotype itself: One end of the junction varies from germline; a read error may be responsible. V usage is TRBV27 and J usage is TRBJ2-7; D perhaps matches TRBD1 (6 bases). Germline V gene data show CDR1 as MNHEY and CDR2 as SMNVEV (reference sequence). This CDR3 region has 15 residues. Written as DNA, the CDR3 is TGTGCCAGCAGTCCTATCAGGGGAAGCTCCTACAAGCAGTACTTC. This codes for CASSPIRGSSYKQYF.

This clonotype was picked up many times. This rearrangement joins TRBV5-1 to TRBJ2-5; 8 bases are a match to TRBD1. This CDR3 spans 13 amino acids. Germline-derived CDR1 and CDR2 are SGHRS and YFSETQ. V trimming: 3 bases; J trimming: 5 bases; junction bases outside the gene matches: 3. The CDR3 reads CASSSGQGETQYF. The DNA for the CDR3 is TGCGCCAGCAGCTCCGGACAGGGCGAGACCCAGTACTTC.

A few counts support this clonotype. The genes are TRBV19 and TRBJ1-5; D is possibly TRBD1 (6 bases). Trimming pared 3 bases from V and 6 bases from J, leaving 21 bases between. CDR3 length: 17 residues. Germline CDR1 reads LNHDA; CDR2 reads SQIVND (reference sequence). The CDR3 nucleotides read TGTGCCAGTAGTATCGGGACATCCAGCTTGGGTCGTCAGCCCCAGCATTTT. Protein product: CASSIGTSSLGRQPQHF. The entire variable domain, with the rest obtained from reference TRBV19 and TRBJ1-5, is as follows: DGGITQSPKYLFRKEGQNVTLSCEQNLNHDAMYWYRQDPGQGLRLIYYSQIVNDFQKGDIAEGYSVSREKKESFPLTVTSAQKNPTAFYLCASSIGTSSLGRQPQHFGDGTRLSIL.

Many counts were recorded for this clonotype. This chain connects TRBV7-9 to TRBJ2-7, with 10 bases lining up with TRBD1. V shed 6 bases and J 6 bases; nucleotides not matched to a gene: 11. CDR3 length: 15 residues. Germline V gene lookup returns CDR1 SEHNR and CDR2 FQNEAQ (reference sequence). In nucleotides, the CDR3 is TGTGCCAGCAGTAATTCCGGGACAGGGGAACGCGAGCAGTACTTC. Its protein product is CASSNSGTGEREQYF.

This clonotype was seen at least ten times. The chain employs TRBV7-9 and TRBJ1-6; no clear D. Germline CDR1 and CDR2: SEHNR and FQNEAQ (reference sequence). V lost 2 bases and J 10 bases, leaving 6 bases between the germline ends. The CDR3 length is 12 residues. CDR3 amino acids: CASSLMESPLHF. Written as DNA, the CDR3 is TGTGCCAGCAGCTTAATGGAATCACCCCTCCACTTT.

The V and J genes are TRBV6-1 and TRBJ2-3; no clear D. This CDR3 is 13 amino acids long. Trimming stripped 3 bases from V and 2 bases from J, with 6 bases between. Per germline, CDR1 MNHNS and CDR2 SASEGT. The CDR3 reads CASSDQNTDTQYF. The CDR3 DNA is TGTGCCAGCAGTGACCAGAACACAGATACGCAGTATTTT.

This clonotype was recorded at least ten times. The J gene is TRBJ1-2, the V gene TRBV20-1; no definite D call. The germline V and J ends were trimmed by 5 bases and 0 bases, with 7 bases remaining between them. CDR1 DFQATT and CDR2 SNEGSKA come from the germline V gene (reference sequence). This CDR3 region has 12 residues. The CDR3 DNA reads as TGCAGTGCTGATGACACTAACTATGGCTACACCTTC. Protein: CSADDTNYGYTF.

This clonotype was observed a handful of times. This may be a read error, as it is one base from a much larger clone. This sequence joins TRBV12-3 or TRBV12-4 and TRBJ2-7; D not resolved. The CDR3 sequence is 12 residues long. The ends were cut back, 4 bases at V and 4 bases at J, with 8 bases in the middle. The CDR3 region is CASSWRPYEQYF. CDR3 bases: TGTGCCAGCAGTTGGAGACCGTACGAGCAGTACTTC.

A note on this clonotype: The junction departs from germline at one end; a sequencing error may be responsible. The chain combines TRBV6-1 with TRBJ2-7; a possible D gene is TRBD1 (6 bases). CDR3 length equals 15 residues. Germline CDR1 is MNHNS and CDR2 is SASEGT. CDR3 region: CASRDGTRPAYEQYF. The CDR3 region has the DNA TGTGCCAGCAGAGACGGGACAAGGCCCGCCTACGAGCAGTACTTT.

This clonotype was recorded at least ten times. The rearrangement joins TRBV4-1 to TRBJ1-6, with no clear D. This CDR3 is 18 amino acids long. Germline CDR1 and CDR2: MGHRA and YSYEKL. V lost 4 bases, J lost 7 bases, and 23 bases lay in between. CDR3 in amino acids: CASSRRHTLAEGNSPLHF. CDR3 bases: TGCGCCAGCAGCCGTCGACATACCCTGGCTGAGGGAAATTCACCCCTCCACTTT.

This clonotype has a count of ten or more. This chain uses TRBV6-6 with TRBJ2-1; weak D call: TRBD2 (6 bases). The CDR3 loop spans 15 amino acids. Trimming took off 5 bases at V and 7 bases at J, with 18 bases between the two ends. CDR1 and CDR2 (germline): MNHNY, SVGAGI (reference sequence). This CDR3 is CASSPGREFRNEQFF. The CDR3 nucleotides are TGTGCCAGCAGTCCGGGACGGGAGTTTAGAAATGAGCAGTTCTTC.

This clonotype has at least ten counts. J is TRBJ1-6 and V is TRBV20-1; D is possibly TRBD1 (6 bases). The germline V and J ends were trimmed by 0 bases and 1 base, with 13 bases remaining between them. Germline CDR1 is DFQATT and CDR2 is SNEGSKA (reference sequence). The CDR3 is 17 residues long. CDR3 amino acids: CSARELNRDSYNSPLHF. The DNA for the CDR3 is TGCAGTGCTAGAGAACTGAACAGGGATTCCTATAATTCACCCCTCCACTTT.

This clonotype was recorded at least ten times. V usage is TRBV12-3 or TRBV12-4 and J usage is TRBJ2-1; D possibly corresponds to TRBD1 (6 bases). CDR3 length: 15 amino acids. V gave up 1 base and J gave up 3 bases, with 10 bases separating them. CDR3 in DNA: TGTGCCAGCAGTTTAGGGTCGGGACACTACAATGAGCAGTTCTTC. Translated: CASSLGSGHYNEQFF.

The V gene is TRBV28, the J gene TRBJ2-1; TRBD1 agrees at 8 bases. V dropped 5 bases and J dropped 0; count of bases not matched to a gene: 9. This CDR3 has 17 residues. Germline values: CDR1 MDHEN, CDR2 SYDVKM. For the CDR3, the DNA is TGTGCCAGCAGTCGCGTCGGCGGGACAGGCTCCTACAATGAGCAGTTCTTC. Translation: CASSRVGGTGSYNEQFF. The full variable domain, with the rest looked up from reference TRBV28 and TRBJ2-1, is DVKVTQSSRYLVKRTGEKVFLECVQDMDHENMFWYRQDPGLGLRLIYFSYDVKMKEKGDIPEGYSVSREKKERFSLILESASTNQTSMYLCASSRVGGTGSYNEQFFGPGTRLTVL.

Notes on this clonotype: A much larger clone differs from this one at a single base, so this may be a read error. The rearrangement joins TRBV5-1 to TRBJ2-1; the D gene is possibly TRBD2 (5 bases). This CDR3 spans 11 amino acids. Germline V gene data show CDR1 as SGHRS and CDR2 as YFSETQ. This CDR3 is CASARGNEQLF. In DNA, the CDR3 is TGCGCCAGCGCCAGAGGGAATGAGCAGCTCTTC.

This clonotype was recorded many times. The V call is TRBV5-1, the J call TRBJ2-3; no definite D call. The V end lost 0 bases, the J end lost 2 bases, and 4 bases lay between the germline ends. This CDR3 has 13 amino acids. Germline loops: CDR1 SGHRS, CDR2 YFSETQ. The CDR3 loop reads CASSLAYTDTQYF. The CDR3 region has the DNA TGCGCCAGCAGCTTGGCCTACACAGATACGCAGTATTTT. Based on the CDR3 plus reference TRBV5-1 and TRBJ2-3, the full variable domain is KAGVTQTPRYLIKTRGQQVTLSCSPISGHRSVSWYQQTPGQGLQFLFEYFSETQRNKGNFPGRFSGRQFSNSRSEMNVSTLELGDSALYLCASSLAYTDTQYFGPGTRLTVL.

The sample holds many counts of this clonotype. The V call is TRBV3-1, the J call TRBJ2-7; TRBD1 aligns across 11 bases. Looked up from germline, CDR1 is LGHDT and CDR2 is YNNKEL (reference sequence). With V trimmed by 7 bases and J by 3 bases, 8 bases remained unmatched. This CDR3 has 15 residues. CDR3 loop: CASTPRGTGGYEQYF. The CDR3 nucleotides are TGTGCCAGCACGCCACGGGGGACAGGGGGCTACGAGCAGTACTTC.

This clonotype showed up many times. This sequence joins TRBV4-1 and TRBJ1-5, with D possibly TRBD1 on 6 matching bases. V was shortened by 0 bases and J by 4 bases, with 22 bases between the two germline ends. This CDR3 has 19 amino acids. CDR1 is MGHRA and CDR2 is YSYEKL in the germline V gene. As DNA, the CDR3 is TGCGCCAGCAGCCAAGATCCCCTCGGGACGGGGGCGCGGAATCAGCCCCAGCATTTT. It specifies CASSQDPLGTGARNQPQHF.

Points on this clonotype: This clone may be a read error of a much larger clone one base away. The rearrangement links TRBV20-1 to TRBJ2-2, with 8 nucleotides matching TRBD2. Germline V lookup: CDR1 DFQATT, CDR2 SNEGSKA (reference sequence). The CDR3 is 14 residues long. CDR3 DNA sequence: TGCAGTGCCACCGGGACTAGATACACCAGGGAGCTGTTTTTT. It encodes CSATGTRYTRELFF.

As to this clonotype: A much larger clonotype is one base distant, so this may be a read error. This chain links TRBV5-1 with TRBJ2-1; possibly TRBD2 for D (6 bases). Germline V gene data show CDR1 as SGHRS and CDR2 as YFSETQ. This CDR3 region has 13 residues. Between the trimmed V and J ends, which lost 4 bases and 6 bases, there was a span of 11 bases. CDR3 protein: CASSPEGCNEQFF. In nucleotides, the CDR3 is TGCGCCAGCAGCCCGGAGGGGTGCAATGAGCAGTTCTTC.

The DNA of the CDR3 is TGTGCCAGCAGTCTGGCGGGAGCGTTCTACGAGCAGTACTTC. This sequence encodes CASSLAGAFYEQYF. The gene calls are TRBV7-2 and TRBJ2-7; TRBD2 agrees at 7 bases. From germline, CDR1 is SGHTA and CDR2 FQGNSA. V trimming: 6 bases; J trimming: 3 bases; junction bases outside the gene matches: 8. This CDR3 comprises 14 residues.

This clonotype appeared a few times. The rearrangement joins TRBV4-2 to TRBJ1-2, with a tentative D call TRBD1 (6 bases). Deletions cut 0 bases from V and 8 bases from J, with 22 bases between. Germline V lookup: CDR1 LGHNA, CDR2 YNFKEQ. CDR3 length equals 17 residues. CDR3 nucleotides: TGTGCCAGCAGCCAAGATAAAGAAGATCGGACAGTTGGAGGCTACACCTTC. It encodes CASSQDKEDRTVGGYTF.

This clonotype was seen at least ten times. The chain uses TRBV10-2 and TRBJ2-7; tentatively, D is TRBD2 (6 bases). This CDR3 is built from 14 residues. Trimming left V 6 bases short and J 6 bases short, with 18 bases between. Germline V lookup: CDR1 WSHSY, CDR2 SAAADI. This CDR3 is CASSPGTPSSEQYF. The CDR3, as DNA: TGCGCCAGCAGCCCCGGGACTCCCAGTTCCGAGCAGTACTTC.